This T cell receptor (beta chain) was documented in a study of metastatic and nonmetastatic thyroid tumors. Study summary: Repertoires of blood and of tissue (tumor or nodule) from malignant and benign thyroid patients were compared. Study findings and constraints: Benign nodules were reported to have significantly lower TCR beta diversity than malignant thyroid tumors, in blood and tumor.

Study processing details: Clinicopathological groups differed in CDR3, with these differences serving to build a distant-metastasis classifier for papillary thyroid cancer. Using MiXCR, TCRdb re-called clones from the PCR reads. The V and J calls here are based on TCRdb, not the publication. The sample includes about 19,000 clones, roughly 15% of them seen just once. Not a single patient had been given any form of treatment at any point before undergoing thyroid surgery. As concerns this clone: What it binds is not known.

Sequenced sample: blood. This TCR was recovered from a male donor with papillary thyroid cancer or a benign thyroid nodule (not recorded which). Some clones in this sample may be carry-over from other donors' samples.

The CDR3 reads CASSIASGGAGVYNEQFF. CDR3 nucleotides: TGTGCCAGTAGTATAGCCAGCGGGGGGGCCGGAGTCTACAATGAGCAGTTCTTC. The gene calls are TRBV19 and TRBJ2-1, with 10 bases identical to TRBD2. Germline CDR1 LNHDA, CDR2 SQIVND (reference sequence). The CDR3 extends over 18 amino acids. The V and J ends lost 1 base and 3 bases, in that order; junction bases with no gene match: 9. Variable domain in full (rest from reference TRBV19 and TRBJ2-1): DGGITQSPKYLFRKEGQNVTLSCEQNLNHDAMYWYRQDPGQGLRLIYYSQIVNDFQKGDIAEGYSVSREKKESFPLTVTSAQKNPTAFYLCASSIASGGAGVYNEQFFGPGTRLTVL.